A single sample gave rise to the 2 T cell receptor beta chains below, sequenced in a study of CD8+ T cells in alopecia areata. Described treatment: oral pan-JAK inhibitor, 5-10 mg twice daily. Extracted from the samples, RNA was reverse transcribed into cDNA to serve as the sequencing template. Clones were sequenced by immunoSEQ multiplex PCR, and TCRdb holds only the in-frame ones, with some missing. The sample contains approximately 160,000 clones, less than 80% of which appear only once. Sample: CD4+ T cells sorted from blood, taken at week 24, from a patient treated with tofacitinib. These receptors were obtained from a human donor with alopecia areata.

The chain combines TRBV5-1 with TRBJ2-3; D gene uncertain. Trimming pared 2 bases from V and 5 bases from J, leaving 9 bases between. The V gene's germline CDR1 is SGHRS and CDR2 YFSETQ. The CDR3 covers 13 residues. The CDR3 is CASSLMVLDTQYF. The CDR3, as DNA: TGCGCCAGCAGCTTAATGGTTCTAGATACGCAGTATTTT.

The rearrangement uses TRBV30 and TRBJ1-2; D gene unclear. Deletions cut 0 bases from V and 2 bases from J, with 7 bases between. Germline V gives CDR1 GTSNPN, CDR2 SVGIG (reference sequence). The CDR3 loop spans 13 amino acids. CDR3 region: CAWSVHGNYGYTF. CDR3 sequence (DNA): TGTGCCTGGAGTGTACACGGGAACTATGGCTACACCTTC.